This T cell receptor (beta chain) was captured by sequencing in a study of graft-versus-host responses after intestinal transplantation. Study-level background: Multivisceral, liver-intestinal, or isolated intestinal transplants were performed in recipients.

Generated by immunoSEQ multiplex PCR, the TCRdb table keeps only in-frame clones and is missing some. The sample consists of more than 65,000 clones, 92% of them appearing once. Study findings and constraints: Some GvH clones appeared in ileal mucosa or blood before recipient bone marrow. Allografts of patients with graft-donor T cell macrochimerism showed high graft-versus-host to host-versus-graft clone ratios.

Regarding this clone: Antigen specificity is unknown.

The source material was unstimulated CD8+ T cells sorted from spleen or lymph node cells, sampled before transplant. This sequence originates from a human donor who was the organ donor for an intestinal transplant.

The CDR3 sequence is CASSVGVAGSYNEQFF. In DNA form, the CDR3 reads TGTGCCAGCAGCGTAGGGGTAGCGGGCTCCTACAATGAGCAGTTCTTC. This rearrangement joins TRBV9 to TRBJ2-1; 7 bases match TRBD2. The CDR3 has 16 residues. V dropped 0 bases and J dropped 0; count of bases not matched to a gene: 3. The germline V gene has CDR1 SGDLS and CDR2 YYNGEE. The full variable domain, with the rest looked up from reference TRBV9 and TRBJ2-1, is DSGVTQTPKHLITATGQRVTLRCSPRSGDLSVYWYQQSLDQGLQFLIQYYNGEERAKGNILERFSAQQFPDLHSELNLSSLELGDSALYFCASSVGVAGSYNEQFFGPGTRLTVL.